Below, one TCR beta chain is given with its context. The PCR made use of 60 Vbeta and 13 Jbeta primers. Here immunoSEQ multiplex PCR was the method, and the copy in TCRdb shows in-frame clones only, minus some. In the table there are 200,000 to 250,000 clones, around 80% of which are singletons. Germline V gene lookup returns CDR1 MGHDK and CDR2 SYGVNS. This CDR3 is built from 15 residues. V gave up 7 bases and J gave up 0 bases, with 14 bases separating them. This record belongs to a study of cytomegalovirus exposure and HLA in healthy donors. The TCR was taken from a boy between 2 and 15 years old in good health and CMV-seronegative. The sequenced material came from PBMCs. This sequence joins TRBV25-1 and TRBJ2-3; D perhaps matches TRBD1 (5 bases). The CDR3 DNA reads as TGTGCCAGCATAAGGGGATCCATTAGCACAGATACGCAGTATTTT. It is translated as CASIRGSISTDTQYF.